A selection of T cell receptor beta chains follows, all from one sample in a study of T cell responses to AZD1222 COVID-19 vaccine. The protocol was immunoSEQ multiplex PCR, while the TCRdb copy is restricted to in-frame clones and leaves out a portion. The sample carries 130,000 or so clones, about 90% recorded once. The input for sequencing was peripheral blood, taken on day 0 of AZD1222 vaccination. These receptors were collected from an adult in good health. Both conserved end residues are part of each CDR3. A D gene is named only where the DNA matches it firmly. Some rows mark clone size as missing; the rest say once, few, many or name a class of expanded clone.

d_gene,abundance,j_gene,v_gene,CDR3nt,CDR3aa
TRBD2,-,TRBJ2-2,TRBV11-3,TGTGCCAGCAGCTTTCCTAGCGGGGCCTTGAACACCGGGGAGCTGTTTTTT,CASSFPSGALNTGELFF
TRBD2,-,TRBJ2-1,TRBV6-5,TGTGCCAGCAGAAAGACTAGCGGGGTGTACAATGAGCAGTTCTTC,CASRKTSGVYNEQFF
TRBD1,-,TRBJ2-2,TRBV29-1,TGCAGCGGGGGACAGGGGTTCGGGGAGCTGTTTTTT,CSGGQGFGELFF
-,-,TRBJ2-2,TRBV7-9,TGTGCCAGCAGCTCCCCCGCGGGGAACACCGGGGAGCTGTTTTTT,CASSSPAGNTGELFF
TRBD1,once,TRBJ1-5,TRBV19,TGTGCCAGTATGCAGTCTACAGGGGCACAGCCCCAGCATTTT,CASMQSTGAQPQHF
-,-,TRBJ2-3,TRBV24-1,TGTGCCACCAGTGACCCCAGACAGAGAAGGGATACGCAGTATTTT,CATSDPRQRRDTQYF
TRBD1,-,TRBJ1-5,TRBV7-2,TGTGCCAGCAGCCCGCGACAGGGGGTCAATCAGCCCCAGCATTTT,CASSPRQGVNQPQHF
-,-,TRBJ2-3,TRBV7-9,TGTGCCAGCAGTTTTGTTGGGGCAGATACGCAGTATTTT,CASSFVGADTQYF
-,few,TRBJ2-2,TRBV3-1/TRBV3-2,TGTGCCAGCAGCCAAATCCGAACCGGGGAGCTGTTTTTT,CASSQIRTGELFF
TRBD2,-,TRBJ2-5,TRBV2,TGTGCCAGCAGTGGGGGGACTAGCTACGAGACCCAGTACTTC,CASSGGTSYETQYF
-,-,TRBJ1-3,TRBV5-5,TGTGCCAGCAGCTTTGAGTACTCTGGAAACACCATATATTTT,CASSFEYSGNTIYF
-,-,TRBJ1-6,TRBV10-3,TGTGCCATCAGTGATTGGGGGGCGGACTATAATTCACCCCTCCACTTT,CAISDWGADYNSPLHF
TRBD2,-,TRBJ2-7,TRBV6-6,TGTGCCAGCTGCTCCGGGCTAGCGGGGGCTACCTACGAGCAGTACTTC,CASCSGLAGATYEQYF
-,-,TRBJ2-3,TRBV29-1,TGCAGCGTGGGGGCGGGCGGGGTCACAGATACGCAGTATTTT,CSVGAGGVTDTQYF
-,-,TRBJ1-2,TRBV6-1,TGTGCCAGCAGTTTAGGTGCGCGTGGCTACACCTTC,CASSLGARGYTF
-,once,TRBJ2-7,TRBV6-2/TRBV6-3,TGTGCCAGCAGTTGGGGGACCTACGAGCAGTACTTC,CASSWGTYEQYF
TRBD1,once,TRBJ1-2,TRBV6-6,TGTGCCAGCAGTGCCCCGGACAGGGCCTATGGCTACACCTTC,CASSAPDRAYGYTF
-,-,TRBJ1-2,TRBV6-5,TGTGCCAGCAGGAAAACAGGGTCCCCCCAGGGAGGCTACACCTTC,CASRKTGSPQGGYTF
TRBD1,-,TRBJ1-6,TRBV5-1,TGCGCCAGCAGCGAGGACAGGGGGTCACCCCTCCACTTT,CASSEDRGSPLHF
-,-,TRBJ1-4,TRBV29-1,TGCAGCGTTGGGGGAGGAGGAAAACTGTTTTTT,CSVGGGGKLFF
-,-,TRBJ1-4,TRBV19,TGTGCCAGTAGTATAGCCCAAGAAGGAAAACTGTTTTTT,CASSIAQEGKLFF
TRBD1,few,TRBJ1-3,TRBV7-9,TGTGCCAGCAGCTTAATCGGACAGGGTTACGGAAACACCATATATTTT,CASSLIGQGYGNTIYF
-,-,TRBJ2-3,TRBV19,TGTGCCAGTAGTACAACTTGGGGTTCTGATACGCAGTATTTT,CASSTTWGSDTQYF
-,-,TRBJ2-5,TRBV5-1,TGCGCCAGCAGCTTGGGGGGTTCGCAAGAGACCCAGTACTTC,CASSLGGSQETQYF